Sequencing of this T cell receptor (beta chain) was carried out in a study of cytomegalovirus exposure and HLA in healthy donors (TCRdb year 2017). Some background on the complete study: An earlier analysis of about 530 of the donors reported around 280 Gb of sequence data and 95 million to 140 million unique TCR beta sequences obtained from 180 million or so T cells. An earlier analysis of approximately 630 of the donors applied high-throughput TCR beta sequencing to assess whether each TCR beta V gene segment acted as functional or pseudogenic. Of the 398 genotyped donors, around 81% fell in the genetic ancestry cluster associated with self-reported Caucasian donors. A separate validation cohort of approximately 130 different subjects was used in addition to the approximately 610-subject first cohort. Rather than using new phenotypic data, the later analysis identified candidate immune exposures from TCR beta sequences and from how often those sequences occurred across donors. Every repertoire in the discovery cohort had been generated on one and the same sequencing platform. Four to six DR-DQ haplotypes were handled as single units for association and clustering, since linkage in the cohort was strong. The study aimed to test whether cataloging public T cell receptors could reveal signatures of past pathogen exposure. Approximately 300 gigabases of sequencing data and around 80 million unique TCR sequences made up an early release that covered approximately 620 HLA-typed donors. The T cell repertoires of about 700 subjects were profiled by immunosequencing and related to cytomegalovirus serostatus. On average, around 230,000 unique TCR beta nucleotide sequences were sequenced per donor among 350 to 400 genotyped donors of the cohort, with roughly 19% of those sequences being non-productive. Typing coverage varied by locus: roughly 620-640 donors for A, B, C, DRB1 and DQB1; some 520 for DQA1; more than 600 for DPA1; some 470 for DPB1. To study patterns of TCR occurrence, a later analysis re-analyzed previously published TCR beta repertoires from 500 to 850 donors and added high-resolution HLA genotyping. To predict cytomegalovirus infection status, the study brought together high-throughput TCR immunosequencing, statistical association of individual TCRs with disease status, and machine learning. Alongside the repertoire data, information on donor age, sex, ethnicity and CMV serostatus was compiled. A later genetic analysis took genome-wide SNP genotypes for about 65% of the roughly 670 donors and used that subset as a discovery cohort. HLA typing included class I and class II loci at four-digit resolution.

Concerning this clone: Its antigen is unknown. Within one base of it there is no much larger clone, and no base qualities were kept.

The cohort was made up of approximately 700 healthy bone marrow donors. At the time of sampling, every cohort member was nominally healthy, though immune exposures that went unrecorded were likely present. The donor was CMV seronegative and belonged to the group of 352 seronegative cohort members. A peripheral blood sample was provided by each donor, and peripheral blood mononuclear cells were used for TCR beta sequencing. The Qiagen DNeasy Blood Extraction Kit was used to extract genomic DNA from the blood cell samples. The method behind the library was the immunoSEQ multiplex PCR assay. The multiplex PCR relied on a mix of 60 forward primers for TCR Vbeta segments and 13 reverse primers for TCR Jbeta segments. The CDR3 region of rearranged TCR beta genes was amplified from genomic DNA by a multiplex PCR assay. Amplified TCR beta libraries were sequenced as 87-base-pair reads on the Illumina HiSeq System. For the original study's pipeline: A later analysis counted 65 million to 90 million unique TCR beta chains across the 666 repertoires, and about 10 million of these chains were shared by at least two donors. Raw reads were error-corrected and collapsed into unique sequences with a nearest-neighbor algorithm that merged closely related sequences to remove PCR and sequencing errors. To assign V, D and J gene segments, CDR3 sequences were aligned to IMGT reference sequences. For a sequence to be retained, a match of at least six nucleotides was required to both a V gene segment and a J gene segment. Rearrangements were called productive when the CDR3 lacked stop codons and stayed in frame with V and J; all others were non-productive. Following IMGT convention, CDR3 was defined as the stretch from the second conserved V-encoded cysteine to the conserved J-encoded phenylalanine. The earlier analysis of some 540 of the donors excluded any sequence lacking an unambiguous match to a single V gene segment. In an earlier analysis of around 590 of the donors, a V segment was called functional when productive rearrangements were above 56.7%, and segregating when the standard deviation between donors exceeded 5%. A statistical classification framework was developed to diagnose cytomegalovirus status using the catalog of TCR beta chain sequences. A later analysis assigned V and J genes by comparing TCR nucleotide sequences with IMGT/GENE-DB human TR gene sequences. A later analysis assigned CDR3 sequences and most-parsimonious VDJ recombination scenarios with the TCRdist pipeline. In a later analysis, each TCR beta chain was defined by its CDR3 amino acid sequence together with its V-gene family, and reads lacking a unique V-gene family were excluded. As a way to deal with suspected cross-contamination and a sequencing artifact, a later analysis dropped 592 nucleotide sequences that were highly shared and had low generation probability. In a later analysis, a clonal expansion index for each public chain was calculated from normalized within-repertoire ranks of inferred template counts. In a later analysis, generation probabilities were computed with a VDJ recombination model fitted to out-of-frame rearrangements, and the resulting probabilities were checked against IGoR. In a later analysis, TCR-TCR, TCR-HLA and TCR-CMV co-occurrence was scored with hypergeometric tests, and a repertoire-size bias correction was applied to TCR pairs. In a later analysis, false discovery rates were estimated by permuting HLA or CMV assignments 20 times. A later analysis grouped co-occurring TCRs with DBSCAN, adding TCRdist sequence similarity when clustering within HLA-allele-positive subsets. Repertoires with fewer than 30,000 or more than 120,000 public chains were left out of co-occurrence clustering, as were a handful of repertoires with anomalous nucleotide sharing. TCRdb mirrors the immuneACCESS table, restricted to in-frame sequences. Some clones are absent from its copies; in checked studies, under half trace to an unresolved V gene, and the reason for the others is unknown. From that table come the V and J calls and clone size; the DNA was used to work out D and trimming. The sample table records roughly 130,000 clones; over 60% of these occur just once. Jointly, the top ten make up around 1.9% of the sample.

V loses 4 bases of germline sequence and J loses 4 bases, and the interval between the two ends is 14 bases. Its CDR3 holds 14 amino acids, cysteine through phenylalanine. The retained sequence is limited to the CDR3, 42 bases, with the frame set at the first base. For CDR1 and CDR2, the germline V gene (reference sequence) lists LNHDA and SQIVND. General findings and caveats noted by the study authors: A further reported finding was that TCR beta sequences accurately predicted the HLA-A and HLA-B alleles for most subjects in the first cohort. An association between a missense DCLRE1C variant and V-gene and J-gene trimming of TCR beta chains was found in a later genetic analysis and replicated in an independent cohort. A later analysis reported that several top co-occurrence clusters appeared linked to parvovirus B19, influenza, CMV and Epstein-Barr virus. The presence/absence analyses assumed that sequencing depth was roughly uniform across donors, and that assumption may not be true. According to a later analysis, most CMV-associated TCR beta chains appeared to be HLA-restricted, and the HLA associations seemed to be driven largely by CMV exposure. The classifier was reported to diagnose cytomegalovirus status with high specificity and sensitivity in both the original cohort and the validation cohort. Specific HLA alleles were associated with over 15,000 TCR beta sequences at a false discovery rate of 0.05 in a later analysis. In an earlier analysis of 587 of the donors, most TCR beta V segments appeared in productive rearrangements about 87% or about 30% of the time, broadly matching IMGT annotations. Immune exposure information for the cohort was limited to CMV serostatus. A few of the identified cytomegalovirus-associated TCR beta chains were confirmed in vitro to be specific for cytomegalovirus antigens. In this cohort, only TCR beta chains were sequenced, and detectable features were limited by the absence of alpha or paired-chain data. Linkage disequilibrium might explain the correlated functional status among segregating V segments, but an unknown experimental factor could not be ruled out. Assigning TCR associations to individual alleles was difficult when HLA alleles, especially DR and DQ, strongly co-occurred. In a later analysis, HLA-associated TCR beta chains showed more clonal expansion and lower generation probabilities than non-associated chains that were equally common. Because some donors lacked HLA typing at each locus, the association tests relied only on the typed subset. According to a later analysis, TCR association rates differed among HLA loci, with DRB1 alleles showing the most associated TCRs and HLA-C alleles showing the fewest. Compared with the approximately 670-donor mean, donors in an Asian-associated ancestry cluster had fewer N-insertions in productive TCRs, according to a later genetic analysis. Across donors, most TCR sequences were observed very rarely, whereas some public TCRs were present in many individuals. The sequencing pipeline was judged likely to have produced a cluster of highly shared sequence variants as a technical artifact. A total of 150 to 200 TCR beta chains were listed by the study as associated with cytomegalovirus. Because counts were too low, around 18 rarely observed V segments, including chromosome 9 orphons, were left out of the earlier analysis of some 600 of the donors. Some IMGT-functional V segments, including TRBV6-2 and TRBV6-3, could not be told apart with the 87-base-pair reads, so those segments were excluded. According to the authors, the approach could potentially be generalized to other disease states and immunological phenotypes.

This chain joins TRBV19 to TRBJ2-7; TRBD1 could be the D gene, as 6 bases match. The clonotype originates from a man aged 40-49 years in good health and CMV-seronegative. The sequenced material came from PBMCs. The sequenced DNA is TGTGCCAGTAGTACGGCAGGGGATGGTTACGAGCAGTACTTC. Its product reads: CASSTAGDGYEQYF.